What follows are 15 T cell receptor beta chains derived from one specimen sequenced in a study of blood T cell repertoires in COVID-19. Here immunoSEQ multiplex PCR was the method, and the copy in TCRdb shows in-frame clones only, minus some. This table has a few hundred thousand clones, around nine tenths appearing once. The sequenced sample consisted of peripheral blood. These receptor sequences come from a human donor in a cohort sampled during active COVID-19.

The V and J genes are TRBV2 and TRBJ2-1; 7 bases agree with TRBD1. Per germline, CDR1 SNHLY and CDR2 FYNNEI. The J segment lost 5 bases and the V segment lost 6 bases, leaving 7 bases of the junction unmatched. The CDR3 is 14 residues long. CDR3 loop: CASSFRDSDNEQFF. The CDR3 DNA reads TGTGCCAGCAGCTTCCGGGACAGTGACAATGAGCAGTTCTTC.

Only one count was recorded for this clone. The J gene is TRBJ1-1, the V gene TRBV5-5; no reliable D call. The CDR3 has 13 amino acids. Germline V lookup: CDR1 SGHKS, CDR2 YYEKEE (reference sequence). V gave up 3 bases and J gave up 11 bases, with 17 bases separating them. In nucleotides, the CDR3 is TGTGCCAGCAGCTCTCTTCAACGGCCGAGGGCTTTCTTT. Its protein product is CASSSLQRPRAFF. The variable domain in full, completed from reference TRBV5-5 and TRBJ1-1, reads DAGVTQSPTHLIKTRGQQVTLRCSPISGHKSVSWYQQVLGQGPQFIFQYYEKEERGRGNFPDRFSARQFPNYSSELNVNALLLGDSALYLCASSSLQRPRAFFGQGTRLTVV.

The gene calls are TRBV28 and TRBJ1-1; the D gene is possibly TRBD1 (5 bases). This CDR3 region has 11 residues. The germline V and J ends were trimmed by 6 bases and 9 bases, with 11 bases remaining between them. Germline loops: CDR1 MDHEN, CDR2 SYDVKM. The DNA for the CDR3 is TGTGCCAGCAGACGACAGAGAAAAGCTTTCTTT. This gives the protein CASRRQRKAFF. Full variable domain (missing parts from reference TRBV28 and TRBJ1-1): DVKVTQSSRYLVKRTGEKVFLECVQDMDHENMFWYRQDPGLGLRLIYFSYDVKMKEKGDIPEGYSVSREKKERFSLILESASTNQTSMYLCASRRQRKAFFGQGTRLTVV.

The V and J genes are TRBV6-1 and TRBJ2-3, with 10 bases fitting TRBD2. The CDR3 is made up of 16 amino acids. V lost 1 base, J lost 3 bases, and 4 bases stayed unmatched. Germline V gene lookup returns CDR1 MNHNS and CDR2 SASEGT. The CDR3 coding sequence is TGTGCCAGCAGTGAAGTCAGCGGGGGGGGTACAGATACGCAGTATTTT. Translation: CASSEVSGGGTDTQYF.

The J gene is TRBJ2-3, the V gene TRBV30; D might be TRBD1 (5 bases). V was clipped by 8 bases and J by 2 bases, with 17 bases between them. Germline V lookup: CDR1 GTSNPN, CDR2 SVGIG (reference sequence). The CDR3 is 14 residues long. In nucleotides, the CDR3 is TGTGCCCGGAAACGACAGTCCTTCACAGATACGCAGTATTTT. This codes for CARKRQSFTDTQYF.

This chain uses TRBV5-1 with TRBJ1-4, with D perhaps TRBD1 (5 bases). The CDR3 is made up of 15 amino acids. Trimming took 1 base from V and 5 from J, leaving 12 bases between them. CDR1 SGHRS and CDR2 YFSETQ come from the germline V gene. The CDR3 region has the DNA TGCGCCAGCAGCTTGTTCGGTTCAGGGAATGAAAAACTGTTTTTT. It codes for CASSLFGSGNEKLFF.

This sequence joins TRBV6-6 and TRBJ1-5; D not certain. Looked up from germline, CDR1 is MNHNY and CDR2 is SVGAGI (reference sequence). The CDR3 runs to 12 residues. V was pared by 6 bases and J by 7 bases, with 10 bases between. The DNA for the CDR3 is TGTGCCAGCAGCTCTGCGGGGCAGCCCCAGCATTTT. As protein: CASSSAGQPQHF.

This clone showed up just a few times. V is TRBV6-1 and J is TRBJ2-7, with 8 bases identical to TRBD2. Germline CDR1 reads MNHNS; CDR2 reads SASEGT. The CDR3 is 15 residues long. Trimming at V came to 0 bases and at J to 2 bases, leaving 3 bases not matched to a gene. CDR3 residues: CASSEAAGGAYEQYF. CDR3 nucleotide sequence: TGTGCCAGCAGTGAAGCGGCGGGGGGAGCCTACGAGCAGTACTTC.

This chain links TRBV30 with TRBJ2-7; the D gene is possibly TRBD1 (7 bases). V was shortened by 2 bases and J by 5 bases, with 16 bases between the two germline ends. CDR3 size: 14 residues. Germline loops: CDR1 GTSNPN, CDR2 SVGIG (reference sequence). CDR3 bases: TGTGCCTGGAGTATAATGGGCAGGGGGGACGAGCAGTACTTC. Protein: CAWSIMGRGDEQYF. Using reference TRBV30 and TRBJ2-7 for the parts outside the CDR3, the full variable domain is SQTIHQWPATLVQPVGSPLSLECTVEGTSNPNLYWYRQAAGRGLQLLFYSVGIGQISSEVPQNLSASRPQDRQFILSSKKLLLSDSGFYLCAWSIMGRGDEQYFGPGTRLTVT.

The chain combines TRBV5-1 with TRBJ1-2; D is perhaps TRBD1 (6 bases). Germline V gives CDR1 SGHRS, CDR2 YFSETQ. The CDR3 length is 14 residues. Trimming shortened V by 5 bases and J by 1 base, and 12 bases separated the two germline ends. The CDR3 reads CASRLTGYNYGYTF. CDR3 DNA sequence: TGCGCCAGCAGACTTACAGGGTATAACTATGGCTACACCTTC.

This chain's CDR3 is CASSQDFGGLNTGELFF. The CDR3 region has the DNA TGTGCCAGCAGCCAAGATTTTGGCGGGTTGAACACCGGGGAGCTGTTTTTT. J is TRBJ2-2 and V is TRBV4-2; tentatively, D is TRBD2 (5 bases). CDR3 size: 17 residues. Germline V gives CDR1 LGHNA, CDR2 YNFKEQ. Trimming took 0 bases from V and 1 from J, leaving 12 bases between them.

The chain is built from TRBV28 and TRBJ2-7; TRBD2 matches at 11 bases. V lost 4 bases to trimming and J lost 4 bases; unmatched junction nucleotides: 15. This CDR3 has 18 residues. Germline CDR1 MDHEN, CDR2 SYDVKM. CDR3 amino acids: CASSSPGLAATRGYEQYF. The DNA for the CDR3 is TGTGCCAGCAGTTCACCGGGACTAGCGGCTACCAGGGGTTACGAGCAGTACTTC.

This sequence joins TRBV19 and TRBJ2-3; D ambiguous. V dropped 9 bases and J dropped 4 bases, with 8 bases sitting between them. The CDR3 loop spans 11 amino acids. The germline CDR1 and CDR2 sequences are LNHDA and SQIVND (reference sequence). The CDR3 DNA sequence: TGTGCCAGCCGAGTAGCAGATACGCAGTATTTT. Translated, it gives CASRVADTQYF.

The V call is TRBV5-5, the J call TRBJ2-6, with TRBD1 identical over 7 bases. J was trimmed by 0 bases and V by 5 bases; bases with no gene match: 11. The length of the CDR3 is 18 residues. From germline, CDR1 is SGHKS and CDR2 YYEKEE (reference sequence). The chain's CDR3 is CASRYATGSLSGANVLTF. CDR3 bases: TGTGCCAGCAGGTACGCGACAGGGTCCCTCTCTGGGGCCAACGTCCTGACTTTC.

This sequence joins TRBV29-1 and TRBJ1-4; 7 bases line up with TRBD1. Germline V gives CDR1 SQVTM, CDR2 ANQGSEA. Unmatched junction bases numbered 9, after V lost 3 bases and J lost 8 bases. This CDR3 is built from 14 residues. The CDR3 sequence is CSVDYRQGDEKLFF. CDR3 in DNA: TGCAGCGTTGATTATCGTCAGGGGGACGAAAAACTGTTTTTT.